The text below deals with one T cell receptor beta chain. Seattle patient enrollment occurred during active infection, with longitudinal follow-up thereafter. Generated by immunoSEQ multiplex PCR, the TCRdb table keeps only in-frame clones and is missing some. The table includes 80,000 or so clones, roughly 85% detected once. With 1 base clipped from V and 2 bases from J, the junction kept 4 bases outside the gene matches. CDR3 size: 15 residues. From germline, CDR1 is GTSNPN and CDR2 SVGIG (reference sequence). The sample originates from a study of blood T cell repertoires in COVID-19. Looking at the study overall: Nucleic acid was either cDNA or gDNA, and it came from T cells, B-cell-depleted T cells, or PBMCs.

The rearrangement joins TRBV30 to TRBJ2-3, with 9 bases matching TRBD2. The source material was peripheral blood. This clonotype was obtained from a man aged 50 or older with COVID-19, enrolled during active disease. This chain's CDR3 is CAWSGSGGLTDTQYF. CDR3 nucleotides: TGTGCCTGGAGTGGTAGCGGGGGACTCACAGATACGCAGTATTTT.